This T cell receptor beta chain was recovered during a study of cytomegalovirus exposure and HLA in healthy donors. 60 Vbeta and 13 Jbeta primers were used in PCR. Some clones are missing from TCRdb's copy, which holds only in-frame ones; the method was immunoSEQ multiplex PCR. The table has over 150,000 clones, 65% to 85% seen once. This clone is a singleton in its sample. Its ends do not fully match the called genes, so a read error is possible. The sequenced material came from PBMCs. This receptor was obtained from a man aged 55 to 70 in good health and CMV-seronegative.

The chain's CDR3 is CSSSPLRDRISYEQYF. The CDR3 region has the DNA TGTTCCAGCAGCCCACTGCGGGACAGAATCTCCTACGAGCAGTACTTC. The rearrangement uses TRBV7-9 and TRBJ2-7, with a weak D call TRBD1 (7 bases). CDR3 length equals 16 residues. Germline V gives CDR1 SEHNR, CDR2 FQNEAQ (reference sequence).